The 12 T cell receptor beta chains given below trace back to one sample, sequenced in a study of blood T cell repertoires in COVID-19. Repertoires were generated with immunoSEQ multiplex PCR, while TCRdb's copy carries only in-frame clones and drops some. This table has roughly 57,000 clones, roughly 90% appearing once. Sequenced material: peripheral blood. The source is a human donor in a cohort sampled during active COVID-19.

This clone was found a few times. This rearrangement joins TRBV19 to TRBJ1-5; D call uncertain. Between the trimmed V and J ends, which lost 5 bases and 2 bases, there was a span of 19 bases. Germline-derived CDR1 and CDR2 are LNHDA and SQIVND (reference sequence). The CDR3 is 17 amino acids. The chain's CDR3 is CASSPRGGSIRNQPQHF. CDR3 in DNA: TGTGCCAGTAGTCCCCGCGGCGGGTCTATACGCAATCAGCCCCAGCATTTT.

This chain connects TRBV9 to TRBJ2-3; 13 positions match TRBD2. Per germline, CDR1 SGDLS and CDR2 YYNGEE. The V segment lost 4 bases and the J segment 0 bases; nucleotides outside the gene matches: 8. CDR3 length: 18 amino acids. CDR3 residues: CASSPPTSGGASTDTQYF. DNA of the CDR3: TGTGCCAGCAGCCCCCCCACTAGCGGGGGGGCCAGCACAGATACGCAGTATTTT.

The V gene is TRBV2, the J gene TRBJ1-5, with unresolved D. Trimming took 5 bases from V and 2 from J, leaving 10 bases between them. Germline lookup yields CDR1 SNHLY and CDR2 FYNNEI. This CDR3 is built from 14 residues. CDR3 protein: CASSRVIGNQPQHF. CDR3 sequence (DNA): TGTGCCAGCAGTCGGGTAATTGGCAATCAGCCCCAGCATTTT.

This chain joins TRBV27 and TRBJ1-6; 9 positions agree with TRBD1. CDR1 and CDR2 from the germline V gene are MNHEY and SMNVEV (reference sequence). This CDR3 contains 17 residues. The junction had 9 bases not matched to a gene; V was cut back by 0 bases and J by 9 bases. CDR3 protein: CASSLSGGGQGVSPLHF. DNA of the CDR3: TGTGCCAGCAGTTTATCGGGAGGGGGACAGGGCGTTTCACCCCTCCACTTT.

This rearrangement joins TRBV6-5 to TRBJ2-7; D not resolved. Germline V gene sequence: CDR1 MNHEY, CDR2 SVGAGI. The CDR3 spans 16 residues. Between the trimmed V and J ends, which lost 0 bases and 0 bases, there was a span of 12 bases. CDR3 residues: CASSYSSLSSSYEQYF. CDR3 in DNA: TGTGCCAGCAGTTACTCGTCACTCTCTTCCTCCTACGAGCAGTACTTC.

This rearrangement joins TRBV6-5 to TRBJ1-2; D remains unclear. CDR3 length: 14 residues. V gave up 2 bases and J gave up 3 bases, with 10 bases separating them. In germline, CDR1 is MNHEY, CDR2 SVGAGI. CDR3 in amino acids: CASSYEAPHYGYTF. CDR3 coding DNA: TGTGCCAGCAGTTACGAAGCCCCGCACTATGGCTACACCTTC.

The chain combines TRBV11-2 with TRBJ1-4; TRBD1 matches 7 bases. Germline CDR1 SGHAT, CDR2 FQNNGV. With V trimmed by 4 bases and J by 4 bases, 9 bases remained unmatched. CDR3 length: 16 amino acids. CDR3 in amino acids: CASSYLTGTFNEKLFF. The CDR3 DNA is TGTGCCAGCAGCTACCTGACAGGGACGTTTAATGAAAAACTGTTTTTT.

This clone was observed once. CDR3 DNA sequence: TGCGCCAGCAGCCAAGATTCGGGGGGGGCCAGAGATGAGCAGTTCTTC. Residues: CASSQDSGGARDEQFF. The rearrangement joins TRBV4-3 to TRBJ2-1; 8 bases map to TRBD2. This CDR3 region has 16 residues. J lost 8 bases, V lost 0 bases, and 9 bases had no gene match. Germline loops: CDR1 LGHNA, CDR2 YSLEER.

The chain uses TRBV10-1 and TRBJ2-3; no reliable D call. The ends were cut back, 1 base at V and 2 bases at J, with 7 bases in the middle. Germline CDR1 WNHNN, CDR2 SYGVQD (reference sequence). The CDR3 spans 14 residues. Here the CDR3 DNA reads TGCGCCAGCAGTGAGTTCCGGTTCACAGATACGCAGTATTTT. It is translated as CASSEFRFTDTQYF.

This clone has a handful of counts. The chain has TRBV5-5 and TRBJ2-7, with a weak D call TRBD2 (6 bases). Germline loops: CDR1 SGHKS, CDR2 YYEKEE (reference sequence). The CDR3 consists of 12 residues. Trimming took 7 bases from V and 2 from J, leaving 10 bases between them. The CDR3 bases are TGTGCCAGCGGCGGGGTCCCCTACGAGCAGTACTTC. This encodes CASGGVPYEQYF.

The chain carries TRBV6-5 and TRBJ2-7; 7 nucleotides match TRBD1. Germline trimming cut 4 bases from V and 0 bases from J; bases unmatched to any gene: 9. This CDR3 contains 16 residues. In germline, CDR1 is MNHEY, CDR2 SVGAGI. For the CDR3, the DNA is TGTGCCAGCAGTTTCCAGACAGGGCGAATCTCCTACGAGCAGTACTTC. This translates into CASSFQTGRISYEQYF.

This chain joins TRBV5-1 and TRBJ2-1; D might be TRBD2 (5 bases). V lost 4 bases to trimming and J lost 9 bases, with 20 bases between them. Germline V CDR1 and CDR2: SGHRS, YFSETQ. The CDR3 is 15 residues long. The CDR3 DNA reads as TGCGCCAGCAGCCTGGTACCGAAACTAGGCGGTGAGCAGTTCTTC. Its protein is CASSLVPKLGGEQFF.